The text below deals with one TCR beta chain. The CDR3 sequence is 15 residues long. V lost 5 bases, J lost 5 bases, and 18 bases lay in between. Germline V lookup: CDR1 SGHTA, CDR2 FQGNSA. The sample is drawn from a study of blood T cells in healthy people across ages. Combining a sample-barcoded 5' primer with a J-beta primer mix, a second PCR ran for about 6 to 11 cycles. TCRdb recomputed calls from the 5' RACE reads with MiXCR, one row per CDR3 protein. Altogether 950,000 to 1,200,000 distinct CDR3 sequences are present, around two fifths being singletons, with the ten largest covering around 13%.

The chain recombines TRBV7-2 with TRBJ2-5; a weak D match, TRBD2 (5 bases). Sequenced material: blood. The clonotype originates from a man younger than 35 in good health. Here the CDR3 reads CASSITRGSSETQYF. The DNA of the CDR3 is TGTGCCAGCAGCATAACACGGGGAAGTAGTGAGACCCAGTACTTC.